This T cell receptor beta chain was obtained from a study of blood T cells in healthy people across ages. This clonotype was seen more than once but under ten times. The V gene's germline CDR1 is MNHEY and CDR2 SMNVEV (reference sequence). Trimming removed 2 bases at V and 1 base at J, with 18 bases between. This CDR3 contains 18 residues. Every donor contributed ten milliliters of peripheral blood by blood draw. The study isolated at least 6 million PBMCs from each sample. The authors extracted at least 5 micrograms of total RNA per sample. Next came a second PCR, run for about 7 to 11 cycles, which used a sample-barcoded 5' primer along with a J-beta primer mix. TCRdb itself ran the 5' RACE reads through MiXCR, one entry per CDR3 protein. Among about a million distinct CDR3 sequences listed, roughly 50% were seen once.

The chain has TRBV27 and TRBJ2-1; D unclear. This receptor was taken from a woman aged 55-75 years in good health. Sequences were obtained from blood. Here the CDR3 reads CASSLAEPLVVSYNEQFF. As DNA, the CDR3 is TGTGCCAGCAGTTTAGCGGAACCATTAGTCGTTTCCTACAATGAGCAGTTCTTC.